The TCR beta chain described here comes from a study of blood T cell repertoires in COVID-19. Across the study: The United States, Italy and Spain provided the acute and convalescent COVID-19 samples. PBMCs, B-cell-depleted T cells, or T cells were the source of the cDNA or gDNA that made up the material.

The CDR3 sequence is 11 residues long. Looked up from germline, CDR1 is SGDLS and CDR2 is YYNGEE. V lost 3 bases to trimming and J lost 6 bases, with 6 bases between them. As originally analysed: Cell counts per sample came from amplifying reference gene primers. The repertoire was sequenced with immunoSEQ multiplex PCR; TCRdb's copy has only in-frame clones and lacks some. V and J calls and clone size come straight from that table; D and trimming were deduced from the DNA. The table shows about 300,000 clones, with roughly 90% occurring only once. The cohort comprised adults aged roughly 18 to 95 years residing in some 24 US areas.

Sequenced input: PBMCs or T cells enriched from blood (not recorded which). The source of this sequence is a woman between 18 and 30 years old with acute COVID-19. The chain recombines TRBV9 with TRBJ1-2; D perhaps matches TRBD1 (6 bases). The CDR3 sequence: CASSGQDGYTF. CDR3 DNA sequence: TGTGCCAGCAGCGGACAGGATGGCTACACCTTC.